This TCR beta chain was sequenced in a study of long-term antiretroviral therapy in people with HIV. The assay used was immunoSEQ (version v3.0), run at survey level. The assay was immunoSEQ multiplex PCR, and TCRdb's table has in-frame clones only and misses some. Among tens of thousands of clones listed, roughly 87% were seen once. Germline values: CDR1 GTSNPN, CDR2 SVGIG (reference sequence). The CDR3 consists of 15 residues. Trimming stripped 0 bases from V and 2 bases from J, with 11 bases between. This rearrangement joins TRBV30 to TRBJ1-5; D is undetermined. The input for sequencing was unsorted PBMCs, taken 1.1 years after starting antiretroviral therapy. This clonotype was obtained from a man younger than 35 with HIV. CDR3 DNA sequence: TGTGCCTGGAGTGTAGAGAGGCCCGGCAATCAGCCCCAGCATTTT. Translating gives CAWSVERPGNQPQHF.